The 31 T cell receptor beta chains in this list originate from one sample, sequenced in a study of blood T cell repertoires in COVID-19. Produced via immunoSEQ multiplex PCR; TCRdb's table is partial and in-frame only. Of tens of thousands of clones detected, around 91% appear once; the ten largest clones hold 7% to 9.5%. The sample taken for sequencing was peripheral blood. The receptor set was obtained from a human donor in a cohort sampled during active COVID-19.

The V gene is TRBV24-1, the J gene TRBJ1-5; TRBD1 aligns across 11 bases. From germline, CDR1 is KGHDR and CDR2 SFDVKD. CDR3 length: 16 residues. J gave up 3 bases and V 4 bases, and 4 bases lay outside the gene matches. The CDR3 loop is CATSEGQGAPNQPQHF. CDR3 bases: TGTGCCACCAGTGAAGGACAGGGGGCCCCCAATCAGCCCCAGCATTTT.

This rearrangement joins TRBV19 to TRBJ1-6; no firm D call. V shed 1 base and J shed 0 bases, with 10 bases lying between them. CDR1 and CDR2 (germline): LNHDA, SQIVND (reference sequence). This CDR3 comprises 17 residues. The CDR3 DNA sequence: TGTGCCAGTAGTATAGTGTCGGGGAGCTCCTATAATTCACCCCTCCACTTT. This codes for CASSIVSGSSYNSPLHF.

A single count supports this clone. The gene calls are TRBV7-8 and TRBJ1-1; D might be TRBD1 (6 bases). The CDR3 has 11 residues. Looked up from germline, CDR1 is SGHVS and CDR2 is FQNEAQ. Deletions cut 6 bases from V and 5 bases from J, with 7 bases between. The CDR3 here is CASRQGTEAFF. DNA for the CDR3: TGTGCCAGCAGGCAGGGGACTGAAGCTTTCTTT.

The sample holds one count of this clone. The chain recombines TRBV29-1 with TRBJ2-7, with D possibly TRBD2 on 5 matching bases. The V gene's germline CDR1 is SQVTM and CDR2 ANQGSEA. The V and J ends lost 3 bases and 1 base respectively, with 7 bases between them. The CDR3 length is 12 residues. The CDR3 nucleotides read TGCAGCGTTGATACGGGGTCCTACGAGCAGTACTTC. The encoded protein is CSVDTGSYEQYF.

The chain links TRBV28 to TRBJ2-7; D gene unclear. This CDR3 is built from 15 residues. Per germline, CDR1 MDHEN and CDR2 SYDVKM. With 1 base removed from V and 1 base from J, the gap between germline ends came to 11 bases. The CDR3 nucleotides read TGTGCCAGCAGTTTATCGGCAGGCCGTTCCTACGAGCAGTACTTC. It translates to CASSLSAGRSYEQYF.

This clone is a singleton in its sample. J is TRBJ2-5 and V is TRBV11-2, with a possible D match to TRBD1 (5 bases). Germline assignment: CDR1 SGHAT and CDR2 FQNNGV. The CDR3 sequence is 13 residues long. The V end was cut by 0 bases, the J end by 7 bases, with 9 bases between. CDR3 amino acids: CASSLDIQGTQYF. CDR3 nucleotides: TGTGCCAGCAGCTTAGATATTCAGGGGACCCAGTACTTC. Variable domain in full (rest from reference TRBV11-2 and TRBJ2-5): EAGVAQSPRYKIIEKRQSVAFWCNPISGHATLYWYQQILGQGPKLLIQFQNNGVVDDSQLPKDRFSAERLKGVDSTLKIQPAKLEDSAVYLCASSLDIQGTQYFGPGTRLLVL.

In this sample, this clone turned up once. The chain is built from TRBV2 and TRBJ1-6, with 7 bases identical to TRBD1. Trimming removed 2 bases from V and 4 bases from J; junction bases left unmatched: 2. Germline lookup yields CDR1 SNHLY and CDR2 FYNNEI. This CDR3 contains 15 residues. CDR3: CASSELGQYNSPLHF. CDR3 DNA: TGTGCCAGCAGTGAACTGGGACAGTATAATTCACCCCTCCACTTT.

The genes are TRBV6-5 and TRBJ1-1, with D possibly matching TRBD1 (6 bases). The germline CDR1 and CDR2 sequences are MNHEY and SVGAGI. This CDR3 has 16 residues. Trimming pared 0 bases from V and 1 base from J, leaving 12 bases between. In DNA form, the CDR3 reads TGTGCCAGCAGTTACTCCAGACAGGAGCGGAACACTGAAGCTTTCTTT. This gives the protein CASSYSRQERNTEAFF.

In DNA form, the CDR3 reads TGTGCCAGCAGCCTCCAGGGAGGGTTTGGGTACACCTTC. Its translation is CASSLQGGFGYTF. The V gene is TRBV7-2, the J gene TRBJ1-2, with D possibly TRBD1 on 5 matching bases. Germline-derived CDR1 and CDR2 are SGHTA and FQGNSA. The V end lost 5 bases, the J end lost 11 bases, and 18 bases lay between the germline ends. CDR3 size: 13 residues.

This chain links TRBV6-6 with TRBJ1-5, with D perhaps TRBD1 (6 bases). V was clipped by 5 bases and J by 7 bases, with 15 bases between them. The CDR3 covers 14 residues. Germline V gene sequence: CDR1 MNHNY, CDR2 SVGAGI (reference sequence). CDR3 region: CASSLTGSRQPQHF. The CDR3 nucleotides read TGTGCCAGCAGTCTAACAGGGTCAAGGCAGCCCCAGCATTTT.

As to this clone: At one of its ends the junction is not consistent with the germline gene, which may arise from a read error. CDR3 amino acids: CSASNGNTEAFF. In DNA, the CDR3 is TGCAGTGCTAGTAACGGGAACACTGAGGCTTTCTTT. The rearrangement uses TRBV20-1 and TRBJ1-1; D is undetermined. The CDR3 consists of 12 residues. Germline V gene data show CDR1 as DFQATT and CDR2 as SNEGSKA (reference sequence).

CDR3: CASSFRGKSYEQYF. The CDR3 DNA sequence: TGTGCCAGCAGTTTCAGGGGAAAGTCCTACGAGCAGTACTTC. The chain is built from TRBV27 and TRBJ2-7, with TRBD1 as a possible D gene (6 bases). This CDR3 contains 14 residues. The ends were cut back, 3 bases at V and 1 base at J, with 10 bases in the middle. CDR1 and CDR2 (germline): MNHEY, SMNVEV (reference sequence).

The chain combines TRBV11-2 with TRBJ1-2; 7 bases map to TRBD1. There are 17 residues in the CDR3. The germline CDR1 and CDR2 sequences are SGHAT and FQNNGV. The V gene end was trimmed by 4 bases and the J gene end by 0 bases; junction bases not matched to a gene: 11. The CDR3 reads CASSSYQGVGTNYGYTF. Written as DNA, the CDR3 is TGTGCCAGCAGCTCCTATCAGGGGGTGGGAACTAACTATGGCTACACCTTC. Combining the CDR3 with reference TRBV11-2 and TRBJ1-2 gives the whole variable domain EAGVAQSPRYKIIEKRQSVAFWCNPISGHATLYWYQQILGQGPKLLIQFQNNGVVDDSQLPKDRFSAERLKGVDSTLKIQPAKLEDSAVYLCASSSYQGVGTNYGYTFGSGTRLTVV.

The chain links TRBV9 to TRBJ1-2, with 8 bases lining up with TRBD1. The CDR3 spans 15 residues. CDR1 and CDR2 (germline): SGDLS, YYNGEE. J gave up 4 bases and V 3 bases, and 8 bases lay outside the gene matches. The CDR3: CASSAQGAGTYGYTF. The CDR3 nucleotides read TGTGCCAGCAGCGCGCAGGGGGCTGGGACCTATGGCTACACCTTC.

The chain employs TRBV11-2 and TRBJ2-7, with D uncertain. CDR1 and CDR2 (germline): SGHAT, FQNNGV. V lost 2 bases and J lost 6, with 5 bases in between. This CDR3 is 11 amino acids long. This CDR3 is CASSLSLEQYF. CDR3 sequence (DNA): TGTGCCAGCAGCTTATCTCTCGAGCAGTACTTC.

This rearrangement joins TRBV2 to TRBJ1-2, with TRBD1 matching over 7 bases. This CDR3 has 14 amino acids. Germline V gene sequence: CDR1 SNHLY, CDR2 FYNNEI. Unmatched junction bases numbered 9, after V lost 5 bases and J lost 6 bases. Here the CDR3 DNA reads TGTGCCAGCAGTCGAGGAGGGGGCGCGGATGGCTACACCTTC. Encoded protein: CASSRGGGADGYTF.

The sample holds one count of this clone. The CDR3 protein is CASSKEDSTNYGYTF. The CDR3 nucleotides read TGTGCCAGCAGCAAAGAGGACAGTACTAACTATGGCTACACCTTC. The J gene is TRBJ1-2, the V gene TRBV7-8, with D tentatively TRBD1 (6 bases). CDR3 size: 15 residues. CDR1 and CDR2 from the germline V gene are SGHVS and FQNEAQ. V was cut by 5 bases and J by 0 bases, with 13 bases left in between.

V is TRBV6-1 and J is TRBJ2-5; D remains unclear. CDR3 length equals 13 residues. The ends were cut back, 3 bases at V and 2 bases at J, with 7 bases in the middle. The germline gives CDR1 MNHNS, CDR2 SASEGT. In DNA, the CDR3 is TGTGCCAGCAGTGAGGCACCTCAAGAGACCCAGTACTTC. This gives the protein CASSEAPQETQYF.

A single count supports this clone. The V gene is TRBV19, the J gene TRBJ2-7; 10 nucleotides align to TRBD1. The CDR3 contains 14 residues. Losses at the gene ends were 5 bases for V and 2 bases for J; bases not matched to a gene: 3. CDR1 and CDR2 from the germline V gene are LNHDA and SQIVND (reference sequence). In nucleotides, the CDR3 is TGTGCCAGTAGTCTTGGGACAGGGGCCTACGAGCAGTACTTC. Translating gives CASSLGTGAYEQYF.

The chain carries TRBV10-2 and TRBJ1-1; D unclear. The germline gives CDR1 WSHSY, CDR2 SAAADI. This CDR3 comprises 16 residues. V was clipped by 5 bases and J by 2 bases, with 18 bases between them. The CDR3 reads CASSSGVLNLNTEAFF. CDR3 DNA sequence: TGCGCCAGCAGTAGCGGGGTTCTCAACCTTAACACTGAAGCTTTCTTT.

The CDR3 DNA follows: TGTGCCAGCATGATTTCAGGGACAGGGTGGCACGAGCAGTACTTC. It translates to CASMISGTGWHEQYF. The genes are TRBV6-5 and TRBJ2-7; 9 nucleotides match TRBD1. Germline V gives CDR1 MNHEY, CDR2 SVGAGI. Unmatched junction bases numbered 12, after V lost 7 bases and J lost 5 bases. The CDR3 totals 15 residues.

The chain is built from TRBV4-1 and TRBJ1-1, with D possibly TRBD1 on 5 matching bases. The length of the CDR3 is 15 residues. The V and J ends lost 0 bases and 1 base respectively, with 9 bases between them. Germline V lookup: CDR1 MGHRA, CDR2 YSYEKL. CDR3 sequence reads: CASSQESQGNTEAFF. CDR3 in DNA: TGCGCCAGCAGCCAAGAGAGTCAGGGGAACACTGAAGCTTTCTTT.

The chain carries TRBV10-3 and TRBJ2-7; D perhaps matches TRBD1 (6 bases). CDR1 and CDR2 from the germline V gene are ENHRY and SYGVKD. V shed 8 bases and J shed 0 bases, with 14 bases lying between them. This CDR3 comprises 14 residues. CDR3 loop: CAIGQGPSSYEQYF. As DNA, the CDR3 is TGTGCCATCGGTCAGGGGCCCAGCTCCTACGAGCAGTACTTC.

This clone was counted a few times. The chain is built from TRBV11-2 and TRBJ2-1; 8 bases align to TRBD2. Germline CDR1 reads SGHAT; CDR2 reads FQNNGV. The junction had 6 bases not matched to a gene; V was cut back by 4 bases and J by 4 bases. CDR3 length equals 15 residues. In nucleotides, the CDR3 is TGTGCCAGCAGCTCATTAGCGGGGAGGTACAATGAGCAGTTCTTC. Translation gives CASSSLAGRYNEQFF.

This clone came up a few times. The rearrangement joins TRBV2 to TRBJ2-7, with TRBD1 matching 8 bases. This CDR3 is 13 amino acids long. Trimming at V came to 6 bases and at J to 1 base, leaving 2 bases not matched to a gene. Per the germline V gene, CDR1 is SNHLY and CDR2 is FYNNEI. CDR3 amino acids: CASSRDRSYEQYF. CDR3 nucleotides: TGTGCCAGCAGCCGGGACAGGTCCTACGAGCAGTACTTC.

This chain uses TRBV19 with TRBJ1-1; the D is unclear. This CDR3 spans 13 amino acids. Germline CDR1 and CDR2: LNHDA and SQIVND (reference sequence). The ends were cut back, 6 bases at V and 1 base at J, with 9 bases in the middle. CDR3 region: CASSFTENTEAFF. CDR3 nucleotides: TGTGCCAGTAGCTTTACAGAGAACACTGAAGCTTTCTTT.

This clone was detected a few times. J is TRBJ1-2 and V is TRBV15; the match to TRBD1 covers 9 bases. The CDR3 sequence is 14 residues long. Losses at the gene ends were 4 bases for V and 8 bases for J; bases not matched to a gene: 8. Looked up from germline, CDR1 is LNHNV and CDR2 is YYDKDF (reference sequence). The CDR3 DNA follows: TGTGCCACCAGCATTGTGGGACAGGGTCGGGGCTACACCTTC. It is translated as CATSIVGQGRGYTF. Supplemented by reference TRBV15 and TRBJ1-2, the full variable domain reads DAMVIQNPRYQVTQFGKPVTLSCSQTLNHNVMYWYQQKSSQAPKLLFHYYDKDFNNEADTPDNFQSRRPNTSFCFLDIRSPGLGDTAMYLCATSIVGQGRGYTFGSGTRLTVV.

V and J are TRBV28 and TRBJ2-5, with 8 bases identical to TRBD1. Germline V CDR1 and CDR2: MDHEN, SYDVKM. The CDR3 consists of 16 residues. J lost 4 bases, V lost 2 bases, and 9 bases had no gene match. The CDR3 sequence: CASSLGQGLLGETQYF. The CDR3, as DNA: TGTGCCAGCAGTTTAGGACAGGGCCTTTTGGGAGAGACCCAGTACTTC.

This clone was found a few times. This sequence joins TRBV29-1 and TRBJ2-7, with 9 bases lining up with TRBD1. Trimming at V came to 0 bases and at J to 9 bases, leaving 12 bases not matched to a gene. The CDR3 covers 15 residues. The germline CDR1 and CDR2 sequences are SQVTM and ANQGSEA. The CDR3 is CSVEDVGTGLLGQYF. The CDR3 region has the DNA TGCAGCGTTGAAGACGTGGGGACAGGGCTATTGGGGCAGTACTTC.

This clone occurred once. The chain is built from TRBV11-2 and TRBJ2-3; a weak D match, TRBD2 (6 bases). The CDR3 extends over 16 amino acids. Between the trimmed V and J ends, which lost 0 bases and 4 bases, there was a span of 14 bases. Germline assignment: CDR1 SGHAT and CDR2 FQNNGV. The CDR3 coding sequence is TGTGCCAGCAGCTTAGATGCGAGGGGCGGGGCAGATACGCAGTATTTT. This sequence encodes CASSLDARGGADTQYF.

The chain uses TRBV6-5 and TRBJ1-5; a weak D match, TRBD1 (5 bases). CDR3 length equals 15 residues. The V gene's germline CDR1 is MNHEY and CDR2 SVGAGI. V lost 6 bases to trimming and J lost 0 bases, with 12 bases between them. The CDR3 is CASSETVDSNQPQHF. DNA for the CDR3: TGTGCCAGCAGCGAGACAGTAGATAGCAATCAGCCCCAGCATTTT.